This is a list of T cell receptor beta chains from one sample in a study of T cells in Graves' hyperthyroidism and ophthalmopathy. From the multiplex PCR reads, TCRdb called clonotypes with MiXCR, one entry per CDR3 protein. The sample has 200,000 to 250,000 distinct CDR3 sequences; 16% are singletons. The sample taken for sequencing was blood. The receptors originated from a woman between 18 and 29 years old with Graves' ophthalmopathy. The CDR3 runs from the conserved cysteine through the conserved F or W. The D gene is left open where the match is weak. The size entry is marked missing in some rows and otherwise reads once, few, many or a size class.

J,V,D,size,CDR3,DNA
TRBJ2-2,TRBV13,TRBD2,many,CASSLRSSGSNTGELFF,TGTGCCAGCAGCTTACGTAGTAGCGGGTCGAACACCGGGGAGCTGTTTTTT
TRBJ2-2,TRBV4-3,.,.,CASSQRRTGNTGELFF,TGCGCCAGCAGCCAAAGAAGGACTGGGAACACCGGGGAGCTGTTTTTT
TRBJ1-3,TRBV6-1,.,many,CASIGRRGEEGGNTIYF,TGTGCCAGCATAGGTCGGAGGGGGGAAGAAGGTGGAAACACCATATATTTT
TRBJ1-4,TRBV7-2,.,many,CASSPWGPPSTNEKLFF,TGTGCCAGCAGCCCGTGGGGTCCTCCCTCAACTAATGAAAAACTGTTTTTT
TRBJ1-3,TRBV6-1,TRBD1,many,CASSRPRTGWGNTIYF,TGTGCCAGCAGCAGACCTAGGACAGGGTGGGGAAACACCATATATTTT
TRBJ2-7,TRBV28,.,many,CASSPHGRFFYEQYF,TGTGCCAGCAGCCCACACGGACGGTTTTTTTACGAGCAGTACTTC
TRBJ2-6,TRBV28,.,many,CASSTKYSARNYNVLTF,TGTGCCAGCAGCACCAAATACAGTGCCCGAAATTACAACGTCCTGACTTTC
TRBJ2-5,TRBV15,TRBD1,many,CATSRGQAEGETQYF,TGTGCCACCAGCAGGGGACAGGCCGAGGGGGAGACCCAGTACTTC
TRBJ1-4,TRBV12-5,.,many,CASGSERGPNEKLFF,TGTGCTAGTGGTTCAGAACGGGGGCCTAATGAAAAACTGTTTTTT
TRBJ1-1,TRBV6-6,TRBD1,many,CASSYQGAVEAFF,TGTGCCAGCAGTTACCAGGGGGCGGTTGAAGCTTTCTTT
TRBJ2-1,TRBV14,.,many,CASSQVTGSYNEQFF,TGTGCCAGCAGCCAGGTGACTGGTTCCTACAATGAGCAGTTCTTC
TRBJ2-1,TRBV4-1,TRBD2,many,CASSVSGGTYNEQFF,TGCGCCAGCAGCGTTAGCGGGGGCACCTACAATGAGCAGTTCTTC
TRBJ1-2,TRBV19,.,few,CASSIGQVNYGYTF,TGTGCCAGTAGTATTGGGCAGGTTAACTATGGCTACACCTTC
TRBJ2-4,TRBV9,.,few,CASSVGRVPEGIQYF,TGTGCCAGCAGCGTAGGTCGGGTCCCAGAGGGCATTCAGTACTTC
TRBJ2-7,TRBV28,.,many,CASSIHTERYEQYF,TGTGCCAGCAGTATCCACACGGAGCGCTACGAGCAGTACTTC
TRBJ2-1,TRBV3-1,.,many,CASSRDPIGSYNEQFF,TGTGCCAGCAGCCGGGACCCGATAGGGTCCTACAATGAGCAGTTCTTC
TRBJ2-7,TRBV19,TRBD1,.,CASSIWAGGDYEQYF,TGTGCCAGTAGTATTTGGGCAGGGGGAGACTACGAGCAGTACTTC
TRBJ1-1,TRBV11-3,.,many,CASSPRPGGTEAFF,TGTGCCAGCAGCCCCCGTCCGGGCGGCACTGAAGCTTTCTTT
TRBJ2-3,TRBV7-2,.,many,CASPLGGGGTDTQYF,TGTGCCAGCCCCCTAGGGGGGGGAGGCACAGATACGCAGTATTTT
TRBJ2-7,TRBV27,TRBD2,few,CASSPWGLTGIRGEQYF,TGTGCCAGCAGTCCTTGGGGACTAACGGGAATAAGGGGCGAGCAGTACTTC
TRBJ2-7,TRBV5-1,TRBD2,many,CASSLGGTSSYEQYF,TGCGCCAGCAGCTTGGGAGGGACTAGCTCCTACGAGCAGTACTTC
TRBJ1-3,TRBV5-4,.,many,CASSSGAEGNTIYF,TGTGCCAGCAGCTCCGGGGCTGAGGGAAACACCATATATTTT
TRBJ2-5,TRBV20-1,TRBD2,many,CSARGTSGTYQETQYF,TGCAGTGCTAGAGGGACTAGCGGAACGTACCAAGAGACCCAGTACTTC
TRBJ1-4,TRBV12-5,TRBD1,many,CASALGQARGNEKLFF,TGTGCTAGTGCCCTTGGACAGGCCCGCGGGAATGAAAAACTGTTTTTT
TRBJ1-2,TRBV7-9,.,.,CASSLFGQLSF,TGTGCCAGCAGCTTATTTGGACAATTAAGCTTC
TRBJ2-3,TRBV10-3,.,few,CAVGTTGDTQYF,TGTGCCGTCGGGACAACGGGGGATACGCAGTATTTT
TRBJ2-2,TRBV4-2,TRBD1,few,CASRFQGASGELFF,TGTGCCAGCAGGTTTCAGGGGGCCAGCGGGGAGCTGTTTTTT
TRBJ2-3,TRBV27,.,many,CASSLFIGADTQYF,TGTGCCAGCAGTTTGTTTATAGGGGCAGATACGCAGTATTTT
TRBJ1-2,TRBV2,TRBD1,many,CASSEAGGTGLGGYTF,TGTGCCAGCAGTGAAGCGGGGGGGACAGGGTTGGGTGGCTACACCTTC
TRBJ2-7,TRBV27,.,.,CASSSWGTYEQYF,TGTGCCAGCAGTTCCTGGGGGACCTACGAGCAGTACTTC
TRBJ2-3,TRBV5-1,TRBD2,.,CASSLAPAGDTDTQYF,TGCGCCAGCAGCTTGGCCCCAGCGGGGGACACAGATACGCAGTATTTT
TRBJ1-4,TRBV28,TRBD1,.,CASSLGQGLGEKLFF,TGTGCCAGCAGTTTAGGACAGGGATTGGGTGAAAAACTGTTTTTT
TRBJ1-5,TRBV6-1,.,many,CASGRGARISNQPQHF,TGTGCCAGCGGGAGGGGGGCCAGAATTAGCAATCAGCCCCAGCATTTT
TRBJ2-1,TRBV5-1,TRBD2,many,CASQPSGRVGEQFF,TGCGCCAGCCAGCCTAGCGGGAGAGTCGGTGAGCAGTTCTTC
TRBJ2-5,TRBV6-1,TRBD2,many,CASSEAGWAGGPRETQYF,TGTGCCAGCAGTGAAGCGGGATGGGCGGGGGGGCCACGAGAGACCCAGTACTTC
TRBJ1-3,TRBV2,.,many,CASSEPGSSGNTIYF,TGTGCCAGCAGTGAACCGGGTTCCTCTGGAAACACCATATATTTT